This TCR beta chain was profiled in a study of cytomegalovirus exposure and HLA in healthy donors. Use of 60 Vbeta and 13 Jbeta primers characterized the PCR. The table came from immunoSEQ multiplex PCR; TCRdb's copy has only in-frame clones and leaves some out. The table records about 140,000 clones, about three quarters of them present only once. Notes on the study in general: A later analysis found most CMV-associated TCR beta chains apparently HLA-restricted.

Participants comprised healthy donors of bone marrow. A word on this clone: Its antigen is currently unknown.

In germline, CDR1 is KGHSY, CDR2 FQNENV. Trimming left V 1 base short and J 2 bases short, with 12 bases between. The CDR3 sequence is 16 residues long. Sequences were obtained from PBMCs. This chain joins TRBV16 and TRBJ1-3, with D unresolved. The sequence came from a female donor in good health and CMV-seronegative. The CDR3 sequence is CASSQFVSTAGNTIYF. CDR3 bases: TGTGCCAGCAGCCAATTCGTTTCGACTGCTGGAAACACCATATATTTT.